Listed here is a single T cell receptor beta chain. Its antigen is as yet unknown. The germline CDR1 and CDR2 sequences are SGHVS and FQNEAQ. After removal of 5 bases from V and 6 bases from J, the junction contained 16 bases not matched to a gene. The CDR3 loop spans 17 amino acids. In the PCR, 60 Vbeta and 13 Jbeta primers were used. Clones were read by immunoSEQ multiplex PCR, and TCRdb kept only the in-frame ones, dropping some. The sample contains 170,000 or so clones, around four fifths of which appear only once. This record comes from a study of cytomegalovirus exposure and HLA in healthy donors. Study-wide results and limits: An assumption of roughly uniform sequencing depth across donors underlay the presence/absence analyses. A later analysis associated some 16,000 TCR beta sequences with HLA alleles at a 0.05 false discovery rate.

Donors had nominal health at sampling but likely had unrecorded immune exposures. This chain links TRBV7-8 with TRBJ2-1, with 7 bases lining up with TRBD2. Material: PBMCs. This TCR derives from a woman aged 25 to 45 in good health and CMV-seronegative. The CDR3: CASSPVWGAGFFNEQFF. The CDR3 bases are TGTGCCAGCAGCCCTGTGTGGGGAGCGGGGTTTTTCAATGAGCAGTTCTTC.